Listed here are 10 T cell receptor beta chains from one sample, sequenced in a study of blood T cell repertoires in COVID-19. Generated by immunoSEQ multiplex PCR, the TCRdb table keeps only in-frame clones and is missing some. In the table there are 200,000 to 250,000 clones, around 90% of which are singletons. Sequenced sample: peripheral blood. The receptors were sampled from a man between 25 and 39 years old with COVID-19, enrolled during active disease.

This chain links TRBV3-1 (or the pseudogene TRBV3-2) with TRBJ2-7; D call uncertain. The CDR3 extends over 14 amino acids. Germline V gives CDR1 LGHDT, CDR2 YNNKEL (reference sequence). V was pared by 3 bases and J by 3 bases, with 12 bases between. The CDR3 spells CASSQRQRNYEQYF. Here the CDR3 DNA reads TGTGCCAGCAGCCAGCGGCAGCGAAACTACGAGCAGTACTTC.

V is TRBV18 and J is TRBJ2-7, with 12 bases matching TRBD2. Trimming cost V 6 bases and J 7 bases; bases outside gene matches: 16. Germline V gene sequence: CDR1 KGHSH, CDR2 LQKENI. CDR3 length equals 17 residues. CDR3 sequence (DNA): TGTGCCAGCTCCCCCCGAGATGCTAGCGGGGGGGCCGGGGAGCAGTACTTC. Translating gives CASSPRDASGGAGEQYF.

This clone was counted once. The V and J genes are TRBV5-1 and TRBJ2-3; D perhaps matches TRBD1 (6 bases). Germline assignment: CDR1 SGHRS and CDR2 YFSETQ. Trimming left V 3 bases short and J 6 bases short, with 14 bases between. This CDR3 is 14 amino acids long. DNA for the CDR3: TGCGCCAGCAGCTGGGCGACAGGTCCCGATACGCAGTATTTT. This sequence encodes CASSWATGPDTQYF.

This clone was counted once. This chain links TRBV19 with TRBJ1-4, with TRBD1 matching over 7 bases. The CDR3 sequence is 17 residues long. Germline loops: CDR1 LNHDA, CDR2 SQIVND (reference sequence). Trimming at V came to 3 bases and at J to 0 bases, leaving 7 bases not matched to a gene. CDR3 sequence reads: CASSIGARGATNEKLFF. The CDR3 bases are TGTGCCAGTAGTATCGGCGCCAGGGGGGCAACTAATGAAAAACTGTTTTTT.

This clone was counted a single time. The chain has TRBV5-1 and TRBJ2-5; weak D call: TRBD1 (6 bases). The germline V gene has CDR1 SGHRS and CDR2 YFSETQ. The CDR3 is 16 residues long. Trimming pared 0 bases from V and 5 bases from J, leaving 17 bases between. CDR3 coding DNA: TGCGCCAGCAGCTTGGCCCCGCAGGGGTCCTGGGAGACCCAGTACTTC. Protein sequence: CASSLAPQGSWETQYF.

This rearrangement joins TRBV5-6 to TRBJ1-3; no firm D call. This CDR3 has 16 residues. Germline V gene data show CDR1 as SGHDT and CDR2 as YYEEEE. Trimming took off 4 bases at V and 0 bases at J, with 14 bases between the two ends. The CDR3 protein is CASSDYTAPSGNTIYF. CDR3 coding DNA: TGTGCCAGCAGCGATTATACAGCTCCCTCTGGAAACACCATATATTTT.

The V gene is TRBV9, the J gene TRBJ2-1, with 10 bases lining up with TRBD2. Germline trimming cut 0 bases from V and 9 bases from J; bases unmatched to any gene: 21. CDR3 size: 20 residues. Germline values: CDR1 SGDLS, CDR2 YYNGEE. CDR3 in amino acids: CASSVALNLRASGGGGEQFF. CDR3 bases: TGTGCCAGCAGCGTAGCTTTAAATCTGCGGGCTAGCGGGGGTGGTGGTGAGCAGTTCTTC.

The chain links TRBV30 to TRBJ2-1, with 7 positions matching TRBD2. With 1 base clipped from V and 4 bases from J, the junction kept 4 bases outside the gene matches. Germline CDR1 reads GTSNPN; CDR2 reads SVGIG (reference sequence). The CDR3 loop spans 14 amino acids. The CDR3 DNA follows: TGTGCCTGGAGTGGGGGGGGACCTTACAATGAGCAGTTCTTC. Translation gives CAWSGGGPYNEQFF.

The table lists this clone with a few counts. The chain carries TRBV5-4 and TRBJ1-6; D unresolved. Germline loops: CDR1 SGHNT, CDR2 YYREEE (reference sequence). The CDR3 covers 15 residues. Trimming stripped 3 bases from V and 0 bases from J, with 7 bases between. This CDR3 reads CASSSASSYNSPLHF. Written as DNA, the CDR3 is TGTGCCAGCAGCTCAGCGAGCTCCTATAATTCACCCCTCCACTTT.

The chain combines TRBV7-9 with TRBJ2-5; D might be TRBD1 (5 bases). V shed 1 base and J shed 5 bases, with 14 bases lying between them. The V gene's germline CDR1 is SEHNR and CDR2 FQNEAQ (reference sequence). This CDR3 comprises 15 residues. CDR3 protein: CASSLVLGERETQYF. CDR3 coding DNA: TGTGCCAGCAGCTTAGTTTTAGGGGAACGTGAGACCCAGTACTTC.